Listed here is a single T cell receptor (beta chain). Its matching antigen is unknown. Measured with immunoSEQ multiplex PCR; TCRdb has only the in-frame clones, and not every one. Of roughly 150,000 clones listed, approximately 90% are singletons. These data belong to a study of radiation and T cells in renal cell carcinoma. Study-wide background: Nephrectomy followed 15 Gy stereotactic body radiation by 4 weeks. Study observations and caveats: Pretreatment tumor biopsies were lacking, so baseline clonotypes are unknown. From baseline, blood top tumor clonotypes peaked at 2 weeks post-radiation.

This CDR3 spans 16 amino acids. V was pared by 0 bases and J by 2 bases, with 9 bases between. CDR1 and CDR2 from the germline V gene are SGHRS and YFSETQ. Time point of the sample: blood 2 weeks post-SBRT. The sample's treatment: 15 Gy SBRT to primary tumor, nephrectomy 4 weeks later. Serial blood draws occurred at baseline and 2 and 4 weeks post-SBRT. The chain recombines TRBV5-1 with TRBJ2-6; D gene uncertain. This TCR came from a woman between 50 and 59 years old with renal cell carcinoma. The sample consisted of blood, taken from a patient whose treatment included radiotherapy and nephrectomy. CDR3 region: CASSLAPGTGANVLTF. The CDR3 nucleotides read TGCGCCAGCAGCTTGGCCCCCGGAACTGGGGCCAACGTCCTGACTTTC.